Sequencing of this TCR beta chain was carried out in a study of blood T cell repertoires in COVID-19. Study in general: Donors in the United States, Italy and Spain gave samples during acute or convalescent COVID-19. T cells, B-cell-depleted T cells, or PBMCs supplied cDNA or gDNA.

Original handling: Counts of nucleated cells, estimated from reference gene primer amplification, were obtained. Profiled with immunoSEQ multiplex PCR; TCRdb holds only in-frame clones, not every one. That table is the source of V, J and clone size, and D and trimming were worked out from the DNA. In the table there are a few hundred thousand clones, approximately 89% of which are singletons. The germline V gene encodes CDR1 SGHTA and CDR2 FQGNSA. CDR3 length: 13 amino acids. Trimming at V came to 5 bases and at J to 11 bases, leaving 8 bases not matched to a gene. The sequencing input was peripheral blood. The chain combines TRBV7-2 with TRBJ2-4; 8 nucleotides match TRBD2. This clonotype was obtained from a woman in her 40s who had recovered from COVID-19. The CDR3 reads CASSAREGIFQYF. CDR3 nucleotide sequence: TGTGCCAGCAGCGCCCGGGAGGGAATTTTTCAGTACTTC.